Each of the 3 T cell receptor beta chains below was sequenced from the same sample in a study of blood T cell repertoires in COVID-19. Profiled with immunoSEQ multiplex PCR; TCRdb holds only in-frame clones, not every one. The sample lists 250,000 to 300,000 clones, approximately 90% seen once, with 2% to 2.5% in the top ten. The sequenced sample consisted of PBMCs or T cells enriched from blood (not recorded which). The receptors shown here come from an older woman in a cohort exposed to, infected with or recovered from COVID-19 (not recorded which).

V and J are TRBV5-1 and TRBJ2-3; possible D gene TRBD2, 7 bases. This CDR3 contains 14 residues. Trimming shortened V by 2 bases and J by 4 bases, and 11 bases separated the two germline ends. Germline-derived CDR1 and CDR2 are SGHRS and YFSETQ. Written as DNA, the CDR3 is TGCGCCAGCAGCTTAGGGGGGGCCCCAGATACGCAGTATTTT. Amino acid sequence: CASSLGGAPDTQYF.

CDR3 in DNA: TGCGCCAGCAGCGGTAGCGGGAGGACAGATACGCAGTATTTT. Protein: CASSGSGRTDTQYF. V gene TRBV5-1 combines with J gene TRBJ2-3; 10 bases agree with TRBD2. The V and J ends lost 4 bases and 3 bases, in that order; junction bases with no gene match: 2. The CDR3 is made up of 14 amino acids. Germline V gene lookup returns CDR1 SGHRS and CDR2 YFSETQ.

The chain couples TRBV28 to TRBJ2-3, with D perhaps TRBD2 (5 bases). This CDR3 comprises 16 residues. Trimming stripped 4 bases from V and 5 bases from J, with 19 bases between. Germline loops: CDR1 MDHEN, CDR2 SYDVKM. DNA for the CDR3: TGTGCCAGCAGTTCCCCCCGAGGGCCCGAGAAAGATACGCAGTATTTT. Residues: CASSSPRGPEKDTQYF.